Listed below are T cell receptor beta chains from one sample, sequenced in a study of identical twins. TCRdb re-called the 5' RACE reads with MiXCR, one entry per CDR3 protein. The sample includes 1.5 million to 2 million distinct CDR3 sequences, roughly 35% of them seen just once. The sample comprised cord blood. Receptors were obtained from a newborn girl in good health. Each CDR3 is given with its conserved first and last residue. Fields, in order: clone size, D gene, J gene, V gene, CDR3 protein, CDR3 DNA. D genes are given only for firm matches. The size field is filled for only some rows; it gives once, few, many or a size class.

size: NA
D: NA
J: TRBJ1-1
V: TRBV12-3/TRBV12-4
CDR3: CASSFRGRGNTEAFF
DNA: TGTGCCAGCAGTTTCCGGGGGAGGGGGAACACTGAAGCTTTCTTT

size: NA
D: NA
J: TRBJ2-1
V: TRBV4-2
CDR3: CASSQAPRGPGDEQFF
DNA: TGTGCCAGCAGCCAAGCCCCGCGGGGGCCCGGAGATGAGCAGTTCTTC

size: few
D: NA
J: TRBJ2-5
V: TRBV27
CDR3: CASSLYGRETQYF
DNA: TGTGCCAGCAGTTTATATGGCAGAGAGACCCAGTACTTC

size: few
D: TRBD1
J: TRBJ2-5
V: TRBV27
CDR3: CASSLLQTGNEQYF
DNA: TGTGCCAGCAGTTTATTACAGACAGGGAATGAGCAGTACTTC

size: few
D: TRBD1
J: TRBJ1-2
V: TRBV20-1
CDR3: CSARGRDSNYGYTF
DNA: TGCAGTGCTAGAGGCCGGGACAGCAACTATGGCTACACCTTC

size: NA
D: NA
J: TRBJ2-7
V: TRBV7-2
CDR3: CASSFLGGYNEQYF
DNA: TGTGCCAGCAGCTTTCTCGGGGGCTACAATGAGCAGTACTTC

size: NA
D: TRBD1
J: TRBJ2-1
V: TRBV6-1
CDR3: CASSEALPGTGGGEQFF
DNA: TGTGCCAGCAGTGAAGCGTTGCCTGGGACAGGAGGTGGTGAGCAGTTCTTC

size: few
D: NA
J: TRBJ2-7
V: TRBV20-1
CDR3: CSARDMDEQYF
DNA: TGCAGTGCTAGAGATATGGACGAGCAGTACTTC

size: NA
D: NA
J: TRBJ1-2
V: TRBV29-1
CDR3: CSVEDRGESYGYTF
DNA: TGCAGCGTTGAAGATCGTGGGGAGAGCTATGGCTACACCTTC

size: NA
D: NA
J: TRBJ2-7
V: TRBV20-1
CDR3: CSARGRDHLYEQYF
DNA: TGCAGTGCTAGAGGACGAGACCACCTCTACGAGCAGTACTTC

size: few
D: TRBD2
J: TRBJ2-5
V: TRBV5-5
CDR3: CASSAPGLAGARQETQYF
DNA: TGTGCCAGCAGCGCTCCGGGACTAGCGGGGGCGAGACAAGAGACCCAGTACTTC

size: NA
D: NA
J: TRBJ2-1
V: TRBV6-6
CDR3: CASSPPRDTYNEQFF
DNA: TGTGCCAGCAGCCCCCCGAGAGACACCTACAATGAGCAGTTCTTC

size: many
D: NA
J: TRBJ2-1
V: TRBV7-9
CDR3: CASSSGLSYNEQFF
DNA: TGTGCCAGCAGCTCGGGACTCTCCTACAATGAGCAGTTCTTC

size: NA
D: TRBD2
J: TRBJ2-1
V: TRBV6-5
CDR3: CASSYTRLAFGNEQFF
DNA: TGTGCCAGCAGTTACACCCGACTAGCTTTTGGGAATGAGCAGTTCTTC

size: NA
D: NA
J: TRBJ2-7
V: TRBV5-1
CDR3: CASSLAVRHFYEQYF
DNA: TGCGCCAGCAGCTTGGCCGTGAGACACTTCTACGAGCAGTACTTC

size: NA
D: TRBD1
J: TRBJ2-1
V: TRBV7-8
CDR3: CASSFPGQGLYNEQFF
DNA: TGTGCCAGCAGCTTTCCGGGACAGGGGCTCTACAATGAGCAGTTCTTC

size: NA
D: TRBD2
J: TRBJ2-7
V: TRBV3-1
CDR3: CASSRSGGGNEQYF
DNA: TGTGCCAGCAGCCGTAGCGGGGGGGGTAATGAGCAGTACTTC

size: NA
D: NA
J: TRBJ2-3
V: TRBV13
CDR3: CASSTHTKSTDTQYF
DNA: TGTGCCAGCAGCACCCACACCAAGAGCACAGATACGCAGTATTTT

size: NA
D: TRBD1
J: TRBJ1-2
V: TRBV19
CDR3: CASSPERQGGYTF
DNA: TGTGCCAGTAGTCCGGAAAGACAGGGTGGCTACACCTTC

size: many
D: NA
J: TRBJ1-2
V: TRBV10-3
CDR3: CAISEGTYGYTF
DNA: TGTGCCATCAGTGAGGGGACCTATGGCTACACCTTC

size: NA
D: NA
J: TRBJ2-7
V: TRBV4-2
CDR3: CASSQVGTLEQYF
DNA: TGTGCCAGCAGCCAAGTCGGGACACTCGAGCAGTACTTC

size: NA
D: NA
J: TRBJ2-5
V: TRBV6-9
CDR3: CASSYGVASPFEETQYF
DNA: TGTGCCAGCAGTTATGGGGTGGCTAGCCCTTTCGAAGAGACCCAGTACTTC

size: NA
D: TRBD1
J: TRBJ1-6
V: TRBV20-1
CDR3: CSARVGTGFWSLHF
DNA: TGCAGTGCTAGAGTCGGGACAGGGTTTTGGTCCCTCCACTTT

size: many
D: NA
J: TRBJ2-3
V: TRBV25-1
CDR3: CASRDRTDTQYF
DNA: TGTGCCAGCCGGGACCGCACAGATACGCAGTATTTT

size: NA
D: TRBD1
J: TRBJ1-1
V: TRBV4-2
CDR3: CASSQGDRGRTEAFF
DNA: TGTGCCAGCAGCCAAGGCGACAGGGGGAGAACTGAAGCTTTCTTT

size: few
D: NA
J: TRBJ2-5
V: TRBV20-1
CDR3: CSARRGTLPVTQYF
DNA: TGCAGTGCTAGAAGGGGAACACTCCCCGTGACCCAGTACTTC